One and the same sample provided the 14 T cell receptor beta chains below, sequenced in a study of a mutant IDH1 vaccine in newly diagnosed glioma. TCRdb's table, derived via immunoSEQ multiplex PCR, lists solely in-frame clones and lacks some. The repertoire has about 66,000 clones, 84% of them found once; the top ten carry 3% to 4%. These receptors have no identified antigens. Time point reported: week 11, during vaccination. Vaccination used 300 ug of mutant IDH1 20-mer peptide per dose, with topical imiquimod. The starting material was PBMCs, obtained from a glioma patient whose treatment included an IDH1 peptide vaccine. The receptors come from a man aged 30-40 years with glioma.

CDR3 residues: CASSLVTNEQFF. CDR3 DNA sequence: TGTGCCAGCAGCTTAGTGACCAATGAGCAGTTCTTC. The V call is TRBV7-6, the J call TRBJ2-1, with D unresolved. Germline V lookup: CDR1 SGHVS, CDR2 FNYEAQ. Trimming left V 1 base short and J 6 bases short, with 4 bases between. This CDR3 is built from 12 residues. The full variable domain, rest sourced from reference TRBV7-6 and TRBJ2-1, is GAGVSQSPRYKVTKRGQDVALRCDPISGHVSLYWYRQALGQGPEFLTYFNYEAQQDKSGLPNDRFSAERPEGSISTLTIQRTEQRDSAMYRCASSLVTNEQFFGPGTRLTVL.

The genes are TRBV9 and TRBJ2-1; no definite D call. CDR3 length equals 13 residues. Germline V gene sequence: CDR1 SGDLS, CDR2 YYNGEE. V was trimmed by 0 bases and J by 4 bases, leaving 5 bases between them. In nucleotides, the CDR3 is TGTGCCAGCAGCGTAGCGAGATACAATGAGCAGTTCTTC. Translating gives CASSVARYNEQFF.

The chain couples TRBV28 to TRBJ2-1; 9 bases are a match to TRBD2. Germline values: CDR1 MDHEN, CDR2 SYDVKM. This CDR3 contains 15 residues. V dropped 8 bases and J dropped 8; count of bases not matched to a gene: 13. This CDR3 is CASPSSGGIWDEQFF. The DNA for the CDR3 is TGTGCCAGCCCCTCGAGCGGGGGGATCTGGGATGAGCAGTTCTTC.

The chain combines TRBV5-1 with TRBJ2-3, with a weak D call TRBD2 (5 bases). CDR1 is SGHRS and CDR2 is YFSETQ in the germline V gene. The CDR3 has 15 amino acids. Trimming cost V 3 bases and J 5 bases, with 16 bases left between them. CDR3 amino acids: CASSSSPTAGDTQYF. CDR3 bases: TGCGCCAGCAGCTCTAGCCCAACGGCGGGAGATACGCAGTATTTT.

This clone showed up just a few times. The chain links TRBV6-5 to TRBJ1-1, with 7 bases lining up with TRBD1. CDR3 size: 14 residues. Germline values: CDR1 MNHEY, CDR2 SVGAGI. The ends lost 5 bases at V and 8 bases at J; junction bases unmatched: 11. This CDR3 is CASSRVRDRHEAFF. CDR3 DNA sequence: TGTGCCAGCAGTAGAGTCCGGGACAGACACGAAGCTTTCTTT.

V usage is TRBV9 and J usage is TRBJ2-3, with D unclear. Germline CDR1 is SGDLS and CDR2 is YYNGEE. Trimming cost V 4 bases and J 4 bases, with 19 bases left between them. CDR3 length: 16 residues. The CDR3 DNA follows: TGTGCCAGCAGCCCCTTCGGTAGCAGCTTCGCAGATACGCAGTATTTT. Protein product: CASSPFGSSFADTQYF. Full variable domain (missing parts from reference TRBV9 and TRBJ2-3): DSGVTQTPKHLITATGQRVTLRCSPRSGDLSVYWYQQSLDQGLQFLIQYYNGEERAKGNILERFSAQQFPDLHSELNLSSLELGDSALYFCASSPFGSSFADTQYFGPGTRLTVL.

This chain links TRBV7-9 with TRBJ2-1; 7 bases map to TRBD1. CDR1 SEHNR and CDR2 FQNEAQ come from the germline V gene (reference sequence). This CDR3 has 16 amino acids. The junction had 6 bases not matched to a gene; V was cut back by 2 bases and J by 2 bases. The CDR3 protein is CASSLRDSWTYNEQFF. Written as DNA, the CDR3 is TGTGCCAGCAGCTTAAGGGACAGCTGGACCTACAATGAGCAGTTCTTC.

The chain employs TRBV6-1 and TRBJ2-7; D may be TRBD1 or TRBD2 (5 bases each). There are 15 residues in the CDR3. V gave up 2 bases and J gave up 4 bases, with 15 bases separating them. The germline CDR1 and CDR2 sequences are MNHNS and SASEGT. This CDR3 is CASSEWDAGTYEQYF. The CDR3 DNA follows: TGTGCCAGCAGTGAATGGGACGCAGGCACATACGAGCAGTACTTC.

The gene calls are TRBV7-9 and TRBJ1-2, with 8 bases matching TRBD1. The trim removed 4 bases at V and 8 bases at J, leaving 6 bases unmatched. CDR1 SEHNR and CDR2 FQNEAQ come from the germline V gene (reference sequence). The CDR3 covers 13 residues. The CDR3 DNA follows: TGTGCCAGCAGCTGGGACAGGACCGAGGGCTACACCTTC. This sequence encodes CASSWDRTEGYTF.

V is TRBV28 and J is TRBJ2-2; 8 nucleotides align to TRBD2. J lost 1 base, V lost 3 bases, and 4 bases had no gene match. Germline V gene sequence: CDR1 MDHEN, CDR2 SYDVKM. The CDR3 runs 16 residues. The CDR3 region is CASSFRLAGNTGELFF. CDR3 nucleotides: TGTGCCAGCAGTTTTCGTCTAGCGGGGAACACCGGGGAGCTGTTTTTT.

This clone was seen more than once but under ten times. V is TRBV5-1 and J is TRBJ1-1; 10 bases fit TRBD1. Per the germline V gene, CDR1 is SGHRS and CDR2 is YFSETQ. After removal of 4 bases from V and 1 base from J, the junction contained 4 bases not matched to a gene. This CDR3 is 15 amino acids long. The CDR3 sequence: CASSPWTGGNTEAFF. The DNA of the CDR3 is TGCGCCAGCAGCCCGTGGACAGGGGGGAACACTGAAGCTTTCTTT.

Notes on this clone: At one end, the junction sequence differs from germline, possibly due to a read error. This sample includes further DNA sequences coding for the same CDR3. The gene calls are TRBV7-2 and TRBJ1-3; TRBD1 might be the D (5 bases). The CDR3 is 14 amino acids. Germline CDR1 SGHTA, CDR2 FQGNSA. The CDR3 spells CASSLIGAGNTIYF. The DNA of the CDR3 is TGTGCCAGCAGCTTAATAGGGGCGGGAAACACTATATATTTT.

V and J are TRBV30 and TRBJ1-3; tentatively, D is TRBD1 (5 bases). The V and J ends lost 4 bases and 7 bases respectively, with 23 bases between them. Germline CDR1 reads GTSNPN; CDR2 reads SVGIG (reference sequence). The CDR3 runs 16 residues. The chain's CDR3 is CAWNGPTGGARNTIYF. CDR3 in DNA: TGTGCCTGGAACGGCCCGACCGGTGGGGCTCGGAACACCATATATTTT.

The V call is TRBV30, the J call TRBJ2-2; TRBD1 aligns across 7 bases. Germline CDR1 reads GTSNPN; CDR2 reads SVGIG (reference sequence). The ends lost 5 bases at V and 5 bases at J; junction bases unmatched: 11. There are 15 residues in the CDR3. CDR3 in DNA: TGTGCCTGGCAGACCGGGACAGCCTTTACCGGGGAGCTGTTTTTT. Translating it yields CAWQTGTAFTGELFF.